The 22 T cell receptor beta chains below all came from one sample that was sequenced in a study of post-analysis software for immune sequencing data. Study observations and caveats: In patients, roughly five TRBV segments were more frequent than in controls, with TRBV5-6, TRBV5-1 and TRBV20-1 among them.

The library was made from cDNA and included unique molecular identifiers. Each CDR3 protein gets one entry after TCRdb re-called the PCR reads with MiXCR. This table has roughly 670,000 distinct CDR3 sequences, 59% appearing once. No antigen is known for these receptors. The sequenced sample consisted of blood. The receptors derive from a girl aged 2 to 9 with multiple sclerosis.

The V and J genes are TRBV20-1 and TRBJ2-3; 11 nucleotides agree with TRBD2. The germline gives CDR1 DFQATT, CDR2 SNEGSKA (reference sequence). There are 14 residues in the CDR3. V shed 3 bases and J 7 bases; nucleotides not matched to a gene: 6. CDR3 sequence: CSASSGRAQNTQYF. The CDR3 DNA reads as TGCAGTGCTAGTAGCGGGAGGGCCCAGAATACGCAGTATTTT.

This sequence joins TRBV6-5 and TRBJ2-4; D may be TRBD2 (6 bases). Germline V gives CDR1 MNHEY, CDR2 SVGAGI. V was cut by 4 bases and J by 5 bases, with 12 bases left in between. The CDR3 is made up of 14 amino acids. The CDR3 sequence is CASSWGGTENIQYF. The CDR3 DNA reads TGTGCCAGCAGTTGGGGAGGAACAGAAAACATTCAGTACTTC.

On this clonotype: One end of the junction does not line up with germline, which may come from a read error. For the CDR3, the DNA is TGTGCCGGCAGCCCCGGATGGGGCGGGAGCATTGGGTACAATGAGCAGTTCTTC. Protein product: CAGSPGWGGSIGYNEQFF. The chain has TRBV7-3 and TRBJ2-1; 7 nucleotides align to TRBD2. The length of the CDR3 is 18 residues. The V gene's germline CDR1 is SGHTA and CDR2 FQGTGA.

The chain uses TRBV12-3 or TRBV12-4 and TRBJ1-1, with a possible D match to TRBD1 (5 bases). This CDR3 has 13 amino acids. Trimming pared 7 bases from V and 1 base from J, leaving 10 bases between. The CDR3 DNA is TGTGCCAGCACCGGGGGAGGGAACACTGAAGCTTTCTTT. Translation: CASTGGGNTEAFF.

The chain recombines TRBV5-4 with TRBJ2-3, with D uncertain. The CDR3 loop spans 14 amino acids. The V gene lost 0 bases and the J gene lost 5 bases, with 10 bases spanning the gap. CDR1 is SGHNT, CDR2 YYREEE, per germline (reference sequence). CDR3 bases: TGTGCCAGCAGCTTGGGGGTTAACCGAGATACGCAGTATTTT. Protein sequence: CASSLGVNRDTQYF.

This clonotype appeared a few times. This chain connects TRBV6-2 or TRBV6-3 to TRBJ2-1; D might be TRBD2 (5 bases). Germline assignment: CDR1 MNHEY and CDR2 SVGEGT. This CDR3 is built from 10 residues. The CDR3: CTAGDPGQFF. CDR3 in DNA: TGTACGGCCGGGGATCCGGGTCAGTTCTTC.

CDR3 sequence: CASSSRTETHYGYTF. The CDR3 bases are TGCGCCAGCAGCTCGCGGACAGAAACCCACTATGGCTACACCTTC. The rearrangement links TRBV5-1 to TRBJ1-2; tentatively, D is TRBD1 (6 bases). There are 15 residues in the CDR3. V was cut by 3 bases and J by 3 bases, with 15 bases left in between. Germline CDR1 SGHRS, CDR2 YFSETQ.

The V and J genes are TRBV6-1 and TRBJ2-4; maybe TRBD1 (5 bases). Judging by the DNA end, TRBJ2-5 fits better; the J call may be wrong. CDR3 size: 14 residues. Germline CDR1 is MNHNS and CDR2 is SASEGT. CDR3 protein: CASSEVDSGETQYF. CDR3 nucleotides: TGTGCCAGCAGTGAGGTTGACAGTGGAGAGACCCAGTACTTC.

This chain connects TRBV6-5 to TRBJ2-3; 8 bases are shared with TRBD2. The V segment lost 5 bases and the J segment 0 bases; nucleotides outside the gene matches: 4. The CDR3 covers 15 residues. CDR1 and CDR2 (germline): MNHEY, SVGAGI. The CDR3 spells CASSNSGTSTDTQYF. CDR3 in DNA: TGTGCCAGCAGTAATAGCGGGACTAGCACAGATACGCAGTATTTT.

J is TRBJ2-1 and V is TRBV9; D gene uncertain. Germline CDR1 reads SGDLS; CDR2 reads YYNGEE. This CDR3 spans 12 amino acids. The ends were cut back, 2 bases at V and 5 bases at J, with 5 bases in the middle. CDR3 DNA sequence: TGTGCCAGCAGCGTGACTCACAATGAGCAGTTCTTC. It translates to CASSVTHNEQFF.

CDR3 sequence reads: CAISTINEQFF. CDR3 sequence (DNA): TGTGCCATCAGTACCATCAATGAGCAGTTCTTC. This chain links TRBV10-3 with TRBJ2-1; D ambiguous. The CDR3 sequence is 11 residues long. V lost 5 bases to trimming and J lost 6 bases, with 5 bases between them. CDR1 is ENHRY and CDR2 is SYGVKD in the germline V gene.

The chain employs TRBV18 and TRBJ1-1; the D gene is possibly TRBD1 (6 bases). Germline V gene sequence: CDR1 KGHSH, CDR2 LQKENI. The CDR3 covers 15 residues. V was cut by 3 bases and J by 5 bases, with 16 bases left in between. CDR3 sequence: CASSPEPQRGTEAFF. The CDR3 DNA reads as TGTGCCAGCTCACCTGAACCGCAGAGGGGGACTGAAGCTTTCTTT. The full variable domain, completed using reference TRBV18 and TRBJ1-1, is NAGVMQNPRHLVRRRGQEARLRCSPMKGHSHVYWYRQLPEEGLKFMVYLQKENIIDESGMPKERFSAEFPKEGPSILRIQQVVRGDSAAYFCASSPEPQRGTEAFFGQGTRLTVV.

The J gene is TRBJ1-2, the V gene TRBV27; TRBD1 matches at 10 bases. V was pared by 0 bases and J by 4 bases, with 11 bases of the junction left unmatched. The CDR3 sequence is 18 residues long. Germline V CDR1 and CDR2: MNHEY, SMNVEV (reference sequence). The CDR3 DNA is TGTGCCAGCAGTTTATCCGGGACAGGGGCGCGTAAGAGCTATGGCTACACCTTC. Amino acid sequence: CASSLSGTGARKSYGYTF.

The table lists this clonotype with many counts. This chain joins TRBV6-4 and TRBJ2-3; D might be TRBD1 (6 bases). Trimming pared 2 bases from V and 0 bases from J, leaving 9 bases between. Looked up from germline, CDR1 is MRHNA and CDR2 is SNTAGT. CDR3 length equals 15 residues. CDR3 in amino acids: CASSDGQGSTDTQYF. In DNA, the CDR3 is TGTGCCAGCAGTGACGGGCAGGGGAGCACAGATACGCAGTATTTT.

This clonotype is a singleton in its sample. The chain is built from TRBV20-1 and TRBJ2-1, with 7 bases fitting TRBD2. Germline CDR1 DFQATT, CDR2 SNEGSKA (reference sequence). V was clipped by 3 bases and J by 8 bases; unmatched bases: 22. This CDR3 is built from 18 residues. CDR3 DNA: TGCAGTGCTAGGAACCCCGGGGCTAGACTAGCTGAATACGATGAGCAGTTCTTC. This sequence encodes CSARNPGARLAEYDEQFF.

DNA of the CDR3: TGTGCCAGCAGCCCAGAATTGAACACTGAAGCTTTCTTT. Its protein product is CASSPELNTEAFF. The chain has TRBV7-2 and TRBJ1-1; no clear D gene. Looked up from germline, CDR1 is SGHTA and CDR2 is FQGNSA. The CDR3 extends over 13 amino acids. The ends were cut back, 5 bases at V and 0 bases at J, with 7 bases in the middle.

The chain links TRBV15 to TRBJ2-5; maybe TRBD2 (5 bases). Germline V gene lookup returns CDR1 LNHNV and CDR2 YYDKDF (reference sequence). V dropped 3 bases and J dropped 4 bases, with 12 bases sitting between them. This CDR3 comprises 14 residues. CDR3 nucleotides: TGTGCCACCAGCAGGGTGGCGGGTTTAGAGACCCAGTACTTC. This gives the protein CATSRVAGLETQYF.

This clonotype was observed a few times. The genes are TRBV10-2 and TRBJ2-5, with 9 bases aligning to TRBD1. This CDR3 contains 15 residues. Looked up from germline, CDR1 is WSHSY and CDR2 is SAAADI. Losses at the gene ends were 4 bases for V and 4 bases for J; bases not matched to a gene: 7. CDR3 protein: CASSGGQGSVETQYF. The CDR3 bases are TGCGCCAGCAGTGGGGGACAGGGCTCCGTAGAGACCCAGTACTTC.

The chain has TRBV20-1 and TRBJ2-3; D is undetermined. The germline V gene encodes CDR1 DFQATT and CDR2 SNEGSKA (reference sequence). Trimming stripped 2 bases from V and 2 bases from J, with 8 bases between. The CDR3 length is 13 residues. CDR3 DNA: TGCAGTGCTAGACGTCAGCTCACAGATACGCAGTATTTT. Translating it yields CSARRQLTDTQYF.

The chain couples TRBV20-1 to TRBJ2-4; D assignment may be TRBD1 or TRBD2 (5 bases each). The J call may be incorrect, as the DNA end agrees better with TRBJ2-7. The V gene's germline CDR1 is DFQATT and CDR2 SNEGSKA (reference sequence). This CDR3 has 15 residues. DNA for the CDR3: TGCAGTGCTATACCGGGGCGGGCGTCACCCTACGAGCAGTACTTC. Translation gives CSAIPGRASPYEQYF.

The rearrangement links TRBV7-6 to TRBJ2-1; no firm D call. The CDR3 covers 15 residues. V was cut by 5 bases and J by 2 bases, with 13 bases left in between. Per germline, CDR1 SGHVS and CDR2 FNYEAQ. The CDR3 nucleotides read TGTGCCAGCAGCCAAGGGCTTTGGGCCTACAATGAGCAGTTCTTC. The encoded protein is CASSQGLWAYNEQFF.

The gene calls are TRBV6-5 and TRBJ2-5, with D unresolved. V lost 5 bases, J lost 7 bases, and 8 bases lay in between. Germline assignment: CDR1 MNHEY and CDR2 SVGAGI. CDR3 size: 11 residues. The CDR3 DNA reads TGTGCCAGCAGTAATCCTTGGACCCAGTACTTC. Protein product: CASSNPWTQYF.